Each of the 17 T cell receptor beta chains below was sequenced from the same sample in a study of Ad26.COV2.S vaccination and SARS-CoV-2 variants. TCRdb's copy holds only in-frame clones and misses some; the assay was immunoSEQ multiplex PCR. The profile shows approximately 410,000 clones, over 80% of them singletons. The treatment is: roughly 18 received Ad26.COV2.S at low or high dose, single or two shots; about 5 received placebo; per-sample allocation not given. It was on day 63 after the first vaccine or placebo injection that samples were taken. The source material was peripheral blood, sampled in a trial of Ad26.COV2.S vaccine versus placebo. The receptors shown here come from a person between 18 and 59 years old who received the Ad26.COV2.S COVID-19 vaccine or a placebo.

The chain employs TRBV9 and TRBJ1-1; 7 bases align to TRBD1. Germline V lookup: CDR1 SGDLS, CDR2 YYNGEE. The CDR3 is 15 residues long. With 0 bases clipped from V and 6 bases from J, the junction kept 8 bases outside the gene matches. DNA for the CDR3: TGTGCCAGCAGCGTAGTTACAGGGGTTCAGTCTGAAGCTTTCTTT. It translates to CASSVVTGVQSEAFF.

The CDR3 region is CASRPDISNQPQHF. Written as DNA, the CDR3 is TGTGCCAGCAGGCCTGACATAAGCAATCAGCCCCAGCATTTT. This chain joins TRBV6-5 and TRBJ1-5; D is uncertain. V was shortened by 6 bases and J by 1 base, with 10 bases between the two germline ends. Germline CDR1 reads MNHEY; CDR2 reads SVGAGI. The CDR3 has 14 amino acids.

The V gene is TRBV6-5, the J gene TRBJ2-7; no definite D call. Germline CDR1 MNHEY, CDR2 SVGAGI. Trimming took 8 bases from V and 6 from J, leaving 17 bases between them. This CDR3 is 13 amino acids long. As DNA, the CDR3 is TGTGCCAGCTCTCGGAGATCTGCGTCCGAGCAGTACTTC. Residues: CASSRRSASEQYF.

J is TRBJ2-5 and V is TRBV5-6; D remains ambiguous. Trimming removed 0 bases from V and 1 base from J, with 4 bases in between. The germline gives CDR1 SGHDT, CDR2 YYEEEE. This CDR3 contains 13 residues. This CDR3 is CASSLGPQETQYF. The CDR3 nucleotides are TGTGCCAGCAGCTTGGGACCCCAAGAGACCCAGTACTTC.

The CDR3 coding sequence is TGCGCCAGCAGCTTGGTTGGGGAACTGAATGAAAAACTGTTTTTT. Its translation is CASSLVGELNEKLFF. The chain links TRBV5-1 to TRBJ1-4, with D unresolved. The CDR3 has 15 amino acids. CDR1 and CDR2 (germline): SGHRS, YFSETQ. V gave up 0 bases and J gave up 5 bases, with 11 bases separating them.

The chain is built from TRBV6-2 or TRBV6-3 and TRBJ1-5; no firm D call. The CDR3 loop spans 16 amino acids. Trimming took off 2 bases at V and 5 bases at J, with 16 bases between the two ends. Per germline, CDR1 MNHEY and CDR2 SVGEGT. The CDR3 reads CASSYRARRVDQPQHF. CDR3 DNA sequence: TGTGCCAGCAGTTACAGAGCCCGACGAGTGGATCAGCCCCAGCATTTT.

The DNA for the CDR3 is TGTGCCAGCAGCCTCAGTGGGACAGGGGGGGTTACTGAAGCTTTCTTT. Translation: CASSLSGTGGVTEAFF. V is TRBV5-6 and J is TRBJ1-1; 11 bases are shared with TRBD1. V dropped 4 bases and J dropped 5; count of bases not matched to a gene: 10. The CDR3 sequence is 16 residues long. Germline CDR1 SGHDT, CDR2 YYEEEE.

There are a few counts of this clone. The chain carries TRBV19 and TRBJ1-5, with TRBD1 matching over 7 bases. V gave up 8 bases and J gave up 4 bases; unmatched junction bases: 5. Germline V lookup: CDR1 LNHDA, CDR2 SQIVND (reference sequence). CDR3 length: 13 residues. The CDR3, as DNA: TGTGCCAGTGACAAGACAGGGAATCAGCCCCAGCATTTT. It translates to CASDKTGNQPQHF.

V is TRBV27 and J is TRBJ2-1, with 8 bases lining up with TRBD1. The CDR3 covers 14 residues. J lost 5 bases, V lost 5 bases, and 5 bases had no gene match. CDR1 and CDR2 from the germline V gene are MNHEY and SMNVEV (reference sequence). The DNA for the CDR3 is TGTGCCAGCAGTCTATGGACAGGGAACAATGAGCAGTTCTTC. Its translation is CASSLWTGNNEQFF.

The chain is built from TRBV4-1 and TRBJ2-1; possible D gene TRBD2, 6 bases. The CDR3 has 14 amino acids. In germline, CDR1 is MGHRA, CDR2 YSYEKL. With 4 bases removed from V and 10 bases from J, the gap between germline ends came to 17 bases. This CDR3 is CASSRGLNREEQFF. In DNA, the CDR3 is TGCGCCAGCAGCCGCGGACTAAACCGTGAGGAGCAGTTCTTC.

The chain is built from TRBV7-2 and TRBJ2-1; 8 nucleotides line up with TRBD1. Germline V lookup: CDR1 SGHTA, CDR2 FQGNSA. The CDR3 is 13 residues long. J gave up 12 bases and V 1 base, and 5 bases lay outside the gene matches. The CDR3 reads CASSLEGQVLQFF. The CDR3, as DNA: TGTGCCAGCAGCTTAGAGGGACAGGTCTTGCAGTTCTTC.

V usage is TRBV19 and J usage is TRBJ2-1, with TRBD2 identical over 11 bases. There are 15 residues in the CDR3. J lost 4 bases, V lost 6 bases, and 5 bases had no gene match. Germline V gene sequence: CDR1 LNHDA, CDR2 SQIVND (reference sequence). The chain's CDR3 is CASSPGTSGYNEQFF. CDR3 nucleotides: TGTGCCAGTAGCCCCGGGACTAGCGGATACAATGAGCAGTTCTTC.

The chain uses TRBV3-1 (or the pseudogene TRBV3-2) and TRBJ2-7, with D possibly being TRBD2 (6 bases). This CDR3 has 16 amino acids. Germline assignment: CDR1 LGHDT and CDR2 YNNKEL (reference sequence). V was clipped by 0 bases and J by 3 bases, with 15 bases between them. The CDR3 here is CASSQEDYYDLYEQYF. In DNA, the CDR3 is TGTGCCAGCAGCCAAGAGGACTACTACGATCTCTACGAGCAGTACTTC.

V and J are TRBV6-5 and TRBJ2-5, with 9 bases that match TRBD1. Germline V gene lookup returns CDR1 MNHEY and CDR2 SVGAGI. The CDR3 runs to 15 residues. J gave up 5 bases and V 5 bases, and 9 bases lay outside the gene matches. DNA for the CDR3: TGTGCCAGCAGTCAGGGGGTTACAGGGGGCGAGACCCAGTACTTC. Translated: CASSQGVTGGETQYF.

Remarks on this clone: One end of the junction varies from germline; a read error may be responsible. The chain couples TRBV3-1 (or the pseudogene TRBV3-2) to TRBJ1-5, with no clear D. The CDR3 spans 12 residues. CDR1 is LGHDT and CDR2 is YNNKEL in the germline V gene (reference sequence). DNA of the CDR3: TGTGCCAGCAGCTCAAGCAGTCAGCCCCAGCATTTT. This codes for CASSSSSQPQHF.

With regard to this clone: Within the sample, other DNA sequences also encode this same CDR3. This rearrangement joins TRBV7-2 to TRBJ1-5; the D is unclear. The CDR3 is made up of 13 amino acids. Germline V gene lookup returns CDR1 SGHTA and CDR2 FQGNSA. The germline V and J ends were trimmed by 0 bases and 4 bases, with 4 bases remaining between them. CDR3 amino acids: CASSLARNQPQHF. CDR3 coding DNA: TGTGCCAGCAGCTTAGCCCGGAATCAGCCCCAGCATTTT.

This clone came up a few times. The V call is TRBV7-2, the J call TRBJ2-2, with D perhaps matching TRBD2 (6 bases). V was clipped by 3 bases and J by 2 bases, with 10 bases between them. There are 15 residues in the CDR3. The germline V gene encodes CDR1 SGHTA and CDR2 FQGNSA. The CDR3 sequence: CASSLKRVNTGELFF. CDR3 nucleotides: TGTGCCAGCAGCTTGAAGCGGGTTAACACCGGGGAGCTGTTTTTT.